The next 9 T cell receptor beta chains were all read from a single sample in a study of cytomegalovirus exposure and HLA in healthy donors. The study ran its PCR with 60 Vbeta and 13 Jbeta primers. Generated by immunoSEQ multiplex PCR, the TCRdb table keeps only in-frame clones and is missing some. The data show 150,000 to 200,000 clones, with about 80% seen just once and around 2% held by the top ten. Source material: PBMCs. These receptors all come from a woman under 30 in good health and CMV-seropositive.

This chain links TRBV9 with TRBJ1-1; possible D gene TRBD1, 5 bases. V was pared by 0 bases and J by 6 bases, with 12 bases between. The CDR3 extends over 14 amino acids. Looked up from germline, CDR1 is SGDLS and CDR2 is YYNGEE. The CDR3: CASSVDGAKAEAFF. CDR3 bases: TGTGCCAGCAGCGTAGATGGGGCAAAGGCTGAAGCTTTCTTT.

The CDR3 is CASSLAQGAGSPLHF. In nucleotides, the CDR3 is TGTGCCAGCAGCTTAGCGCAGGGGGCGGGTTCACCCCTCCACTTT. The rearrangement uses TRBV7-9 and TRBJ1-6; 8 bases align to TRBD1. The junction had 4 bases not matched to a gene; V was cut back by 0 bases and J by 9 bases. Germline V gene data show CDR1 as SEHNR and CDR2 as FQNEAQ (reference sequence). The length of the CDR3 is 15 residues.

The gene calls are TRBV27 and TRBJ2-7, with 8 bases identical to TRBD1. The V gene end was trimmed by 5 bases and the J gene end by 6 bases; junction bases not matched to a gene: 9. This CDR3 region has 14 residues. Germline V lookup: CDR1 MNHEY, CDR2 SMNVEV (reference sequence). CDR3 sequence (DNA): TGTGCCAGCAGTATCCGCCGGACAGGGTTCGAGCAGTACTTC. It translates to CASSIRRTGFEQYF.

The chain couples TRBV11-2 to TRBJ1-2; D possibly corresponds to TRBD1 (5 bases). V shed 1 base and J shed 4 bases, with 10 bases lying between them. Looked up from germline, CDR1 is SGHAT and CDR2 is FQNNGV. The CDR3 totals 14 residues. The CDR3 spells CASSLGGGPYGYTF. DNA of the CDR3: TGTGCCAGCAGCTTAGGGGGGGGTCCCTATGGCTACACCTTC.

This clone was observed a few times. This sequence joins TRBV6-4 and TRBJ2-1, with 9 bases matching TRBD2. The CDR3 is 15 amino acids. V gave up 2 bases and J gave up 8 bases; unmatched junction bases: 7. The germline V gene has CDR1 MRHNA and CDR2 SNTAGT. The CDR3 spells CASSDEGGGVDEQFF. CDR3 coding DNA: TGTGCCAGCAGTGACGAGGGCGGGGGGGTCGATGAGCAGTTCTTC.

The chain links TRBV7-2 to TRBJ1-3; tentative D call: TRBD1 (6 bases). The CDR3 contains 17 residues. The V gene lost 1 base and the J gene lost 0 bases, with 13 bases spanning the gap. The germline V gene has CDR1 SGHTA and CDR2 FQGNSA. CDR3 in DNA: TGTGCCAGCAGCTTAGTTGGAACAGGGCCCTCTGGAAACACCATATATTTT. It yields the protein CASSLVGTGPSGNTIYF. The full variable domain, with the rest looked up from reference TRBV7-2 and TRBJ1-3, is GAGVSQSPSNKVTEKGKDVELRCDPISGHTALYWYRQSLGQGLEFLIYFQGNSAPDKSGLPSDRFSAERTGGSVSTLTIQRTQQEDSAVYLCASSLVGTGPSGNTIYFGEGSWLTVV.

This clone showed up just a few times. This CDR3 is CASSSPGGRTNEKLFF. The CDR3 DNA follows: TGTGCCAGCAGTTCCCCCGGGGGAAGAACTAATGAAAAACTGTTTTTT. J is TRBJ1-4 and V is TRBV28; D perhaps matches TRBD1 (5 bases). CDR1 MDHEN and CDR2 SYDVKM come from the germline V gene. The CDR3 consists of 16 residues. The V end was cut by 4 bases, the J end by 1 base, with 13 bases between.

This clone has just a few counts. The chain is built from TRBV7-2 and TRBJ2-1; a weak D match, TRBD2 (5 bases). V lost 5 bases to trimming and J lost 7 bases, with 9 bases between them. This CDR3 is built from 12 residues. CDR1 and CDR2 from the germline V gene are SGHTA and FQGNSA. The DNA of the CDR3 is TGTGCCAGCAGCCGTCGGACTAATGAGCAGTTCTTC. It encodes CASSRRTNEQFF.

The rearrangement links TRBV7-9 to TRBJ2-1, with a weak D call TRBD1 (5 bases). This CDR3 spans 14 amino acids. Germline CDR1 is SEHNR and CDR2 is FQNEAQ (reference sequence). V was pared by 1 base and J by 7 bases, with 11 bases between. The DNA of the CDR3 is TGTGCCAGCAGCTTAGAAGGGGCCGTTAATGAGCAGTTCTTC. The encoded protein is CASSLEGAVNEQFF.